This T cell receptor beta chain was recorded in a study of cytomegalovirus exposure and HLA in healthy donors. Study results and limitations: Despite most TCR sequences being rare, some public TCRs occurred in many donors.

This clone was counted once. The antigen is undetermined. The CDR3 loop spans 13 amino acids. The germline CDR1 and CDR2 sequences are SNHLY and FYNNEI. The V and J ends lost 8 bases and 0 bases, in that order; junction bases with no gene match: 1. The PCR was carried out with 60 Vbeta primers and 13 Jbeta primers. The table came from immunoSEQ multiplex PCR; TCRdb's copy has only in-frame clones and leaves some out. The sample has approximately 170,000 clones, roughly 85% seen once. The chain employs TRBV2 and TRBJ1-1, with 9 bases lining up with TRBD1. This clonotype was sampled from a boy younger than 10 in good health and CMV-seronegative. The sequenced sample consisted of PBMCs. The CDR3 DNA sequence: TGTGCCAGCGGGACAGGGATGAACACTGAAGCTTTCTTT. It codes for CASGTGMNTEAFF.